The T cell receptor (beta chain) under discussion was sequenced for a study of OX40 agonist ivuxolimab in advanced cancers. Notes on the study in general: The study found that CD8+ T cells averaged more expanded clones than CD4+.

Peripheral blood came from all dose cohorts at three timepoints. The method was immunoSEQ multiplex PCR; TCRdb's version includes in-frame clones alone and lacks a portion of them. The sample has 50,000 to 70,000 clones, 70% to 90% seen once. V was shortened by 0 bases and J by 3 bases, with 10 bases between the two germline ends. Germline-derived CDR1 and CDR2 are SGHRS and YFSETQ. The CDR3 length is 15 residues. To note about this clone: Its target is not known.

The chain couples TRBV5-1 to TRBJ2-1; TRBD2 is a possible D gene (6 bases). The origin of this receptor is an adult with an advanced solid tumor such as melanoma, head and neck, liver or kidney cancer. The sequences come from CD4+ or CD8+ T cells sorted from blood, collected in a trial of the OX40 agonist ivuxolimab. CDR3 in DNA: TGCGCCAGCAGCTTGGTAGCGGCACGCTACAATGAGCAGTTCTTC. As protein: CASSLVAARYNEQFF.